What follows are 8 T cell receptor beta chains derived from one specimen sequenced in a study of cytomegalovirus exposure and HLA in healthy donors. The primer mix had 60 Vbeta and 13 Jbeta primers. The method was immunoSEQ multiplex PCR; TCRdb's version includes in-frame clones alone and lacks a portion of them. The sample yields more than 150,000 clones, 60% to 80% seen once. Specimen: PBMCs. These receptors were obtained from a man in his fifties or sixties in good health and CMV-seropositive.

This rearrangement joins TRBV19 to TRBJ2-2; 8 bases line up with TRBD1. With V trimmed by 3 bases and J by 6 bases, 0 bases remained unmatched. This CDR3 is built from 13 residues. Germline V lookup: CDR1 LNHDA, CDR2 SQIVND (reference sequence). Here the CDR3 DNA reads TGTGCCAGTAGTATGACAGGGGCCGGGGAGCTGTTTTTT. It encodes CASSMTGAGELFF.

V gene TRBV2 combines with J gene TRBJ2-7; TRBD1 matches 9 bases. Germline V gene lookup returns CDR1 SNHLY and CDR2 FYNNEI. Losses at the gene ends were 6 bases for V and 9 bases for J; bases not matched to a gene: 6. The CDR3 runs 12 residues. This CDR3 reads CASRATGGGQYV. Written as DNA, the CDR3 is TGTGCCAGCAGGGCAACAGGGGGCGGGCAGTACGTC.

This clone has only a few counts. The CDR3 loop reads CASSVAAGGPEGTQYF. The DNA of the CDR3 is TGTGCCAGCAGTGTAGCAGCGGGGGGGCCGGAGGGGACCCAGTACTTC. The chain has TRBV25-1 and TRBJ2-5, with 10 bases fitting TRBD2. The CDR3 contains 16 residues. V trimming: 4 bases; J trimming: 7 bases; junction bases outside the gene matches: 12. Germline values: CDR1 MGHDK, CDR2 SYGVNS.

This sequence joins TRBV5-5 and TRBJ2-5; perhaps TRBD1 as D (5 bases). V was clipped by 0 bases and J by 0 bases, with 12 bases between them. Germline CDR1 reads SGHKS; CDR2 reads YYEKEE (reference sequence). The CDR3 extends over 16 amino acids. The CDR3 DNA follows: TGTGCCAGCAGCTTGGGTGGGCAGGGAAACCAAGAGACCCAGTACTTC. This codes for CASSLGGQGNQETQYF. Based on the CDR3 plus reference TRBV5-5 and TRBJ2-5, the full variable domain is DAGVTQSPTHLIKTRGQQVTLRCSPISGHKSVSWYQQVLGQGPQFIFQYYEKEERGRGNFPDRFSARQFPNYSSELNVNALLLGDSALYLCASSLGGQGNQETQYFGPGTRLLVL.

This chain uses TRBV11-2 with TRBJ1-2; D may be TRBD1 (6 bases). The germline V gene has CDR1 SGHAT and CDR2 FQNNGV. The length of the CDR3 is 14 residues. V was cut by 0 bases and J by 8 bases, with 13 bases left in between. The DNA for the CDR3 is TGTGCCAGCAGCTTAGATGCCGGGACAACAGGCTACACCTTC. As protein: CASSLDAGTTGYTF.

The chain employs TRBV6-5 and TRBJ1-4; 8 bases are a match to TRBD1. V was pared by 5 bases and J by 8 bases, with 7 bases of the junction left unmatched. CDR1 is MNHEY and CDR2 is SVGAGI in the germline V gene. CDR3 length: 14 amino acids. The chain's CDR3 is CASSNDRGGEKLFF. The CDR3 DNA is TGTGCCAGCAGTAACGACAGGGGAGGGGAAAAACTGTTTTTT.

The chain couples TRBV2 to TRBJ1-6; 9 nucleotides agree with TRBD1. Germline values: CDR1 SNHLY, CDR2 FYNNEI. The CDR3 extends over 14 amino acids. V dropped 6 bases and J dropped 11; count of bases not matched to a gene: 8. In DNA form, the CDR3 reads TGTGCCAGCAGGTACACAGGGGGCACAACACCCCTCCACTTT. It codes for CASRYTGGTTPLHF.

V and J are TRBV14 and TRBJ1-1; perhaps TRBD1 as D (6 bases). The CDR3 runs to 17 residues. Trimming pared 4 bases from V and 0 bases from J, leaving 18 bases between. CDR1 is SGHDN, CDR2 FVKESK, per germline. The DNA of the CDR3 is TGTGCCAGCAGCCGGACCAATACAGGGCCTATGAACACTGAAGCTTTCTTT. It encodes CASSRTNTGPMNTEAFF.